This T cell receptor beta chain was sequenced for a study of T-cell reconstitution after alpha-beta-depleted transplantation in children. Points from the study as a whole: The study reportedly traced alpha-beta T cells about two months after transplant to several hundred expanded graft clones. Day-60 TCRbeta diversity that was high in some patients was derived from surviving recipient T cells and thymic progenitors. It was newly produced T cells that mostly accounted for T-cell counts and diversity one year after transplant.

About this clonotype itself: Its antigen remains unidentified. A much larger clone lies one base from this, so it may be a read error.

CDR1 SQVTM and CDR2 ANQGSEA come from the germline V gene. The CDR3 length is 11 residues. Trimming removed 8 bases from V and 3 bases from J, with 7 bases in between. Library preparation (for TCRbeta) was performed with unique molecular identifiers. Using its own MiXCR run on the PCR reads, TCRdb lists one record per CDR3 protein. The repertoire includes more than 200,000 distinct CDR3 sequences, 24% of them detected once, and 4% to 5.5% sits in the top ten. The chain links TRBV29-1 to TRBJ2-2; no clear D. The specimen comprised PBMCs, mostly from graft donor cells, sampled 360 days after TCRalphabeta/CD19-depleted stem cell transplant. This TCR was recovered from a female patient aged 2-15 years who had a stem cell transplant for congenital amegakaryocytic thrombocytopenia, so the T cells may come from the graft donor. The CDR3 is CSWQYTGELFF. The CDR3 DNA is TGCAGCTGGCAGTACACCGGGGAGCTGTTTTTT.